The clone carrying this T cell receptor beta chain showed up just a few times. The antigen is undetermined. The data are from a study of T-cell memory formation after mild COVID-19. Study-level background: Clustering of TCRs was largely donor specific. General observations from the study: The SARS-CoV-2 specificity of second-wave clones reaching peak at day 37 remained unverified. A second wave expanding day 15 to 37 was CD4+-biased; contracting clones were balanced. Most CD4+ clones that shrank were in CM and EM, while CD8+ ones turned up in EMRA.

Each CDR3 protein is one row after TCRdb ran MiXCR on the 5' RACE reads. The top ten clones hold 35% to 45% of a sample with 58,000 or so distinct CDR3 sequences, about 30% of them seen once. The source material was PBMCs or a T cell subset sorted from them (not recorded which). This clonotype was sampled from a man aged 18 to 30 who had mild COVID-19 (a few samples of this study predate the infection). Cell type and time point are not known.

The CDR3 here is CATSDPGTLFNEQFF. Here the CDR3 DNA reads TGTGCCACCAGTGATCCAGGGACTCTATTCAATGAGCAGTTCTTC. The chain employs TRBV24-1 and TRBJ2-1, with D tentatively TRBD2 (6 bases). Trimming pared 3 bases from V and 6 bases from J, leaving 14 bases between. The CDR3 covers 15 residues. The V gene's germline CDR1 is KGHDR and CDR2 SFDVKD.